A single sample gave rise to the 30 T cell receptor beta chains below, sequenced in a study of blood T cell repertoires in COVID-19. Libraries were prepared by immunoSEQ multiplex PCR; TCRdb keeps only in-frame clonotypes and omits some of them. Among about 18,000 clones, approximately 90% were seen once, and the ten largest hold approximately 16%. The sequenced sample was peripheral blood. Receptors originate from a human donor in a cohort sampled during active COVID-19.

This chain uses TRBV29-1 with TRBJ2-3; D is possibly TRBD1 (6 bases). The CDR3 contains 14 residues. Germline CDR1 and CDR2: SQVTM and ANQGSEA. Trimming pared 3 bases from V and 2 bases from J, leaving 12 bases between. The CDR3, as DNA: TGCAGCGTTGACGAGGGGACAATCACAGATACGCAGTATTTT. It specifies CSVDEGTITDTQYF.

This clone has only one observation. This chain joins TRBV6-2 or TRBV6-3 and TRBJ2-2, with 9 bases fitting TRBD1. Germline trimming cut 6 bases from V and 3 bases from J; bases unmatched to any gene: 5. This CDR3 region has 15 residues. CDR1 MNHEY and CDR2 SVGEGT come from the germline V gene. The CDR3 DNA is TGTGCCAGCAGCCTCCGGACAGGGGACACCGGGGAGCTGTTTTTT. This gives the protein CASSLRTGDTGELFF.

The chain couples TRBV4-2 to TRBJ1-1; a weak D match, TRBD1 (5 bases). The CDR3 totals 15 residues. The germline V and J ends were trimmed by 0 bases and 1 base, with 9 bases remaining between them. Germline-derived CDR1 and CDR2 are LGHNA and YNFKEQ. The CDR3 spells CASSQDGRENTEAFF. The CDR3 nucleotides read TGTGCCAGCAGCCAAGATGGCAGGGAGAACACTGAAGCTTTCTTT.

The J gene is TRBJ2-7, the V gene TRBV3-1 (or the pseudogene TRBV3-2); 10 nucleotides match TRBD1. CDR3 length: 15 amino acids. Germline assignment: CDR1 LGHDT and CDR2 YNNKEL (reference sequence). Trimming took 4 bases from V and 12 from J; bases not matched to a gene: 15. The CDR3 spells CASSLPLRTGGRRYF. The CDR3, as DNA: TGTGCCAGCAGCCTTCCCCTCCGGACAGGGGGTAGAAGGTACTTC.

This chain joins TRBV19 and TRBJ1-1, with D perhaps matching TRBD1 (6 bases). This CDR3 has 19 amino acids. The ends were cut back, 5 bases at V and 5 bases at J, with 30 bases in the middle. The germline V gene encodes CDR1 LNHDA and CDR2 SQIVND (reference sequence). CDR3 in DNA: TGTGCCAGTAGTTTGTTAAGGGGCTTGGTTGGGGGCCCTGGAACTGAAGCTTTCTTT. It codes for CASSLLRGLVGGPGTEAFF.

The chain couples TRBV7-9 to TRBJ2-7; 11 bases fit TRBD1. CDR1 and CDR2 (germline): SEHNR, FQNEAQ (reference sequence). V shed 7 bases and J 6 bases; nucleotides not matched to a gene: 8. The CDR3 runs 14 residues. The CDR3 loop is CASKWGQGDGEQYF. The CDR3 bases are TGTGCCAGCAAATGGGGACAGGGGGATGGCGAGCAGTACTTC. Using reference TRBV7-9 and TRBJ2-7 for the parts outside the CDR3, the full variable domain is DTGVSQNPRHKITKRGQNVTFRCDPISEHNRLYWYRQTLGQGPEFLTYFQNEAQLEKSRLLSDRFSAERPKGSFSTLEIQRTEQGDSAMYLCASKWGQGDGEQYFGPGTRLTVT.

A note on this clone: Other DNA sequences in the same sample also yield this CDR3. The chain is built from TRBV6-6 and TRBJ1-3; TRBD1 might be the D (5 bases). Per germline, CDR1 MNHNY and CDR2 SVGAGI (reference sequence). V dropped 0 bases and J dropped 1 base, with 10 bases sitting between them. The CDR3 covers 16 residues. The CDR3 DNA reads TGTGCCAGCAGTTACTCGGGGGGTCGGTCTGGAAACACCATATATTTT. Translation gives CASSYSGGRSGNTIYF.

CDR3: CASSYSAGGGGIGSGANVLTF. DNA of the CDR3: TGTGCCAGCAGTTACTCTGCAGGGGGCGGAGGTATTGGTTCTGGGGCCAACGTCCTGACTTTC. The chain is built from TRBV6-2 or TRBV6-3 and TRBJ2-6, with 8 bases identical to TRBD1. V gave up 0 bases and J gave up 1 base; unmatched junction bases: 14. Germline CDR1 reads MNHEY; CDR2 reads SVGEGT. This CDR3 has 21 residues.

V and J are TRBV28 and TRBJ2-3; D perhaps matches TRBD2 (6 bases). Germline lookup yields CDR1 MDHEN and CDR2 SYDVKM. V dropped 1 base and J dropped 0 bases, with 11 bases sitting between them. This CDR3 spans 16 amino acids. CDR3 bases: TGTGCCAGCAGTTTATTATCCGGGACTAGCACAGATACGCAGTATTTT. Amino acid sequence: CASSLLSGTSTDTQYF.

This chain uses TRBV5-1 with TRBJ2-2; no reliable D call. The V end was cut by 0 bases, the J end by 6 bases, with 12 bases between. The CDR3 loop spans 15 amino acids. Germline values: CDR1 SGHRS, CDR2 YFSETQ. The CDR3, as DNA: TGCGCCAGCAGCTTGGAGGCAGGCTCGCCCGGGGAGCTGTTTTTT. Translating gives CASSLEAGSPGELFF.

V gene TRBV5-4 combines with J gene TRBJ2-5; tentative D call: TRBD1 (5 bases). Germline V lookup: CDR1 SGHNT, CDR2 YYREEE (reference sequence). V was trimmed by 3 bases and J by 4 bases, leaving 13 bases between them. This CDR3 is built from 14 residues. The CDR3 reads CASSWGPPPETQYF. CDR3 in DNA: TGTGCCAGCAGCTGGGGCCCACCCCCAGAGACCCAGTACTTC.

The V gene is TRBV4-2, the J gene TRBJ1-5; 7 bases map to TRBD1. The CDR3 runs 15 residues. V gave up 4 bases and J gave up 0 bases; unmatched junction bases: 3. Per the germline V gene, CDR1 is LGHNA and CDR2 is YNFKEQ. The chain's CDR3 is CASSPQGVSNQPQHF. The CDR3 region has the DNA TGTGCCAGCAGCCCGCAGGGGGTTAGCAATCAGCCCCAGCATTTT.

This CDR3 is CASSPAVGEGTEAFF. In nucleotides, the CDR3 is TGTGCCAGCAGCCCAGCCGTCGGGGAAGGCACTGAAGCTTTCTTT. V gene TRBV28 combines with J gene TRBJ1-1; D unresolved. From germline, CDR1 is MDHEN and CDR2 SYDVKM. The CDR3 loop spans 15 amino acids. The V gene lost 6 bases and the J gene lost 4 bases, with 18 bases spanning the gap.

The genes are TRBV5-6 and TRBJ2-7; maybe TRBD1 (6 bases). Trimming removed 2 bases at V and 4 bases at J, with 7 bases between. CDR3 length: 12 amino acids. Looked up from germline, CDR1 is SGHDT and CDR2 is YYEEEE. CDR3 amino acids: CASSFQGYEQYF. Written as DNA, the CDR3 is TGTGCCAGCAGCTTTCAGGGGTACGAGCAGTACTTC.

V is TRBV7-9 and J is TRBJ1-1; TRBD1 might be the D (5 bases). The germline CDR1 and CDR2 sequences are SEHNR and FQNEAQ (reference sequence). Trimming removed 1 base at V and 5 bases at J, with 20 bases between. The CDR3 runs to 17 residues. The DNA of the CDR3 is TGTGCCAGCAGCTTAGGTAAGGGGCTACGCCCCCAAACTGAAGCTTTCTTT. Residues: CASSLGKGLRPQTEAFF.

This clone was seen only once. This rearrangement joins TRBV11-2 to TRBJ2-7; 7 bases match TRBD1. Trimming cost V 2 bases and J 2 bases; bases outside gene matches: 3. The germline CDR1 and CDR2 sequences are SGHAT and FQNNGV. The CDR3 is made up of 14 amino acids. The CDR3 DNA reads as TGTGCCAGCAGCTTACGGCAGGGGGCCTACGAGCAGTACTTC. The encoded protein is CASSLRQGAYEQYF.

This clone was seen once. V and J are TRBV30 and TRBJ2-7; 7 positions agree with TRBD1. The CDR3 consists of 15 residues. The ends lost 3 bases at V and 0 bases at J; junction bases unmatched: 8. Germline assignment: CDR1 GTSNPN and CDR2 SVGIG (reference sequence). Here the CDR3 reads CAWRPTGALSYEQYF. CDR3 nucleotide sequence: TGTGCCTGGAGACCAACAGGGGCTCTCTCCTACGAGCAGTACTTC. Looking up the rest from reference TRBV30 and TRBJ2-7 gives the full variable domain: SQTIHQWPATLVQPVGSPLSLECTVEGTSNPNLYWYRQAAGRGLQLLFYSVGIGQISSEVPQNLSASRPQDRQFILSSKKLLLSDSGFYLCAWRPTGALSYEQYFGPGTRLTVT.

The V and J genes are TRBV6-5 and TRBJ2-5; 11 positions match TRBD1. The germline CDR1 and CDR2 sequences are MNHEY and SVGAGI. After removal of 10 bases from V and 5 bases from J, the junction contained 9 bases not matched to a gene. This CDR3 has 14 residues. CDR3 loop: CATYRTGGGETQYF. CDR3 bases: TGTGCCACCTATAGGACAGGGGGCGGGGAGACCCAGTACTTC.

The chain recombines TRBV3-1 (or the pseudogene TRBV3-2) with TRBJ2-3, with a tentative D call TRBD2 (5 bases). The germline gives CDR1 LGHDT, CDR2 YNNKEL (reference sequence). V shed 3 bases and J shed 2 bases, with 15 bases lying between them. This CDR3 is 16 amino acids long. CDR3 in DNA: TGTGCCAGCAGCCAGGCTACTAGGACTTTCACAGATACGCAGTATTTT. Its translation is CASSQATRTFTDTQYF.

The chain uses TRBV5-5 and TRBJ1-1, with D perhaps matching TRBD1 (6 bases). The germline V gene encodes CDR1 SGHKS and CDR2 YYEKEE (reference sequence). The CDR3 consists of 12 residues. V was pared by 1 base and J by 7 bases, with 8 bases between. Written as DNA, the CDR3 is TGTGCCAGCAGCTTGTTGACAGGTGAAGCTTTCTTT. Translation: CASSLLTGEAFF.

The J gene is TRBJ1-3, the V gene TRBV19, with unresolved D. V lost 6 bases to trimming and J lost 1 base, with 16 bases between them. The CDR3 is 16 residues long. Germline lookup yields CDR1 LNHDA and CDR2 SQIVND (reference sequence). The CDR3 coding sequence is TGTGCCAGTAGCCACAACATGGGGAGTTCTGGAAACACCATATATTTT. Translating gives CASSHNMGSSGNTIYF.

J is TRBJ2-1 and V is TRBV5-1; D is unclear. The CDR3 is 15 residues long. In germline, CDR1 is SGHRS, CDR2 YFSETQ. V dropped 0 bases and J dropped 5 bases, with 12 bases sitting between them. Here the CDR3 DNA reads TGCGCCAGCAGCTTGGCCGGGTCGGCAAACAATGAGCAGTTCTTC. Amino acid sequence: CASSLAGSANNEQFF.

This chain connects TRBV2 to TRBJ2-1, with a tentative D call TRBD2 (6 bases). The length of the CDR3 is 15 residues. Germline V lookup: CDR1 SNHLY, CDR2 FYNNEI. V dropped 8 bases and J dropped 2 bases, with 16 bases sitting between them. The CDR3, as DNA: TGTGCCAGCGGGCAAGGTCGGGGGACCTACAATGAGCAGTTCTTC. Translating it yields CASGQGRGTYNEQFF.

This chain connects TRBV30 to TRBJ2-3, with TRBD2 matching 7 bases. Germline assignment: CDR1 GTSNPN and CDR2 SVGIG (reference sequence). Losses at the gene ends were 4 bases for V and 2 bases for J; bases not matched to a gene: 12. CDR3 length: 16 amino acids. CDR3 nucleotide sequence: TGTGCCTGGAAAAGGCGTCCTAGCGGTTTCACAGATACGCAGTATTTT. It encodes CAWKRRPSGFTDTQYF.

V is TRBV12-3 or TRBV12-4 and J is TRBJ1-2, with a possible D match to TRBD1 (5 bases). The V and J ends lost 4 bases and 8 bases respectively, with 14 bases between them. This CDR3 has 13 residues. The CDR3 here is CASSSAGPWGYTF. The CDR3 DNA reads as TGTGCCAGCAGTTCCGCGGGACCTTGGGGCTACACCTTC.

V gene TRBV5-6 combines with J gene TRBJ2-1, with D perhaps matching TRBD1 (6 bases). The CDR3 spans 16 residues. Germline lookup yields CDR1 SGHDT and CDR2 YYEEEE. V was shortened by 0 bases and J by 7 bases, with 17 bases between the two germline ends. This chain's CDR3 is CASSLEMSGVKNEQFF. CDR3 bases: TGTGCCAGCAGCTTGGAGATGTCAGGGGTTAAGAATGAGCAGTTCTTC.

This chain uses TRBV6-6 with TRBJ2-7; a weak D match, TRBD2 (5 bases). Trimming removed 5 bases at V and 4 bases at J, with 12 bases between. Germline V gives CDR1 MNHNY, CDR2 SVGAGI (reference sequence). There are 13 residues in the CDR3. The CDR3 protein is CASSRRGLYEQYF. As DNA, the CDR3 is TGTGCCAGCAGTCGCCGAGGACTTTACGAGCAGTACTTC.

The chain is built from TRBV7-8 and TRBJ2-6, with D possibly TRBD2 on 5 matching bases. Germline CDR1 is SGHVS and CDR2 is FQNEAQ. V lost 6 bases and J lost 2, with 11 bases in between. The CDR3 extends over 15 amino acids. DNA for the CDR3: TGTGCCAGCAGGCACCTAGCAGCTGGGGCCAACGTCCTGACTTTC. Its protein is CASRHLAAGANVLTF.

This chain links TRBV19 with TRBJ1-2, with 10 bases aligning to TRBD1. The V gene's germline CDR1 is LNHDA and CDR2 SQIVND (reference sequence). The CDR3 runs 15 residues. Trimming removed 3 bases from V and 6 bases from J; junction bases left unmatched: 7. The CDR3 DNA is TGTGCCAGTAGTATCCGGACAGGGGGATATGATGGCTACACCTTC. Protein sequence: CASSIRTGGYDGYTF.

This sequence joins TRBV24-1 and TRBJ2-6, with TRBD2 identical over 11 bases. The CDR3 covers 20 residues. Germline V gene lookup returns CDR1 KGHDR and CDR2 SFDVKD. Trimming cost V 3 bases and J 0 bases; bases outside gene matches: 9. The CDR3 coding sequence is TGTGCCACCAGTGATAGGAGTAGCGGGAGGGCCCTCTCTGGGGCCAACGTCCTGACTTTC. Translation gives CATSDRSSGRALSGANVLTF.